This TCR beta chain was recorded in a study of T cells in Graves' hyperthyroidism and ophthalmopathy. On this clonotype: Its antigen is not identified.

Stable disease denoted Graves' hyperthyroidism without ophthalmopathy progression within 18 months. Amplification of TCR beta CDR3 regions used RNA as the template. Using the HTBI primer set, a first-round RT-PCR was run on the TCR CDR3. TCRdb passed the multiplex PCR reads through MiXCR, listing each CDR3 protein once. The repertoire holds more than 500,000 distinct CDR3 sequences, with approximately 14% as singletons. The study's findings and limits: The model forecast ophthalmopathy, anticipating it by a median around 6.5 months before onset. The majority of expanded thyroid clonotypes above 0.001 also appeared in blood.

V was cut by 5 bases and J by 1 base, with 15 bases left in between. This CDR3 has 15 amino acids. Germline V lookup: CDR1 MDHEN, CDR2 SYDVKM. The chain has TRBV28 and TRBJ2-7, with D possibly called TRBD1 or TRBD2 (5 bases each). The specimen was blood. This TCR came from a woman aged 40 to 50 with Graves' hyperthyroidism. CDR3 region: CASSLPGRSSYEQYF. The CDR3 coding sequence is TGTGCCAGCAGTCTCCCGGGACGGTCGTCCTACGAGCAGTACTTC.